These 21 T cell receptor beta chains came from one sample sequenced in a study of CD8+CD57+ T cells in acquired aplastic anemia. Patients picked for sequencing had shown CD8+CD57+ cell expansion detected by flow cytometry. TCR beta VDJ and CDR3 profiles were obtained from a genomic DNA template. TCRdb itself ran the reads through MiXCR, one entry per CDR3 protein. Among 260,000 or so distinct CDR3 sequences listed, around 45% were seen once. Sequencing used sorted CD4+, CD8+, or CD8+CD57+ T cells (not recorded which) from PBMCs. These receptors all stem from a human donor with aplastic anemia.

The gene calls are TRBV7-3 and TRBJ2-5, with TRBD1 identical over 7 bases. Germline V lookup: CDR1 SGHTA, CDR2 FQGTGA. Germline trimming cut 5 bases from V and 4 bases from J; bases unmatched to any gene: 4. The CDR3 runs to 13 residues. In DNA form, the CDR3 reads TGTGCCAGCAGCACAGGGGCAGGAGAGACCCAGTACTTC. This encodes CASSTGAGETQYF.

With respect to this clonotype: Just one base apart from a much larger clone, this may be a read error. As the CDR3 is not closed by the conserved phenylalanine or tryptophan, this likely results from a read error. The rearrangement uses TRBV6-2 or TRBV6-3 and TRBJ1-1; no clear D. This CDR3 contains 13 residues. In germline, CDR1 is MNHEY, CDR2 SVGEGT. V lost 7 bases and J 3 bases, leaving 12 bases between the germline ends. The CDR3 region has the DNA TGTGCCAGCACCCCCGACGTACACACTGAAGCTTTCTCT. This codes for CASTPDVHTEAFS.

This clonotype came up many times. The CDR3 DNA sequence: TGTGCCAGCAGTGTGGGACCCGGACAGGGTCAAGATACGCAGTATTTT. Its translation is CASSVGPGQGQDTQYF. The V gene is TRBV6-4, the J gene TRBJ2-3, with 8 bases fitting TRBD1. The CDR3 totals 16 residues. V lost 4 bases and J lost 5; bases outside the gene matches: 11. The germline V gene has CDR1 MRHNA and CDR2 SNTAGT.

This clonotype was seen once. Germline is not matched at one junction end, which may reflect a read error. The V call is TRBV30, the J call TRBJ1-1, with D unclear. This CDR3 has 14 amino acids. Germline-derived CDR1 and CDR2 are GTSNPN and SVGIG (reference sequence). This CDR3 reads CASQGFQENTEALF. The CDR3 nucleotides are TGTGCCTCTCAAGGTTTTCAGGAGAACACTGAAGCTCTCTTT.

This clonotype was detected ten times or more. J is TRBJ2-7 and V is TRBV20-1; TRBD1 matches at 8 bases. The length of the CDR3 is 15 residues. V gave up 6 bases and J gave up 3 bases; unmatched junction bases: 13. CDR1 is DFQATT, CDR2 SNEGSKA, per germline (reference sequence). The DNA for the CDR3 is TGCAGTGCCGACTACGTGGGGACAGGCGACTACGAGCAGTACTTC. It translates to CSADYVGTGDYEQYF.

This clonotype was detected ten times or more. The chain carries TRBV19 and TRBJ1-5; D unclear. Germline-derived CDR1 and CDR2 are LNHDA and SQIVND (reference sequence). V gave up 3 bases and J gave up 6 bases, with 12 bases separating them. CDR3 length: 14 amino acids. Here the CDR3 DNA reads TGTGCCAGTAGTATTTCGGGTCGCGGTCAGCCCCAGCATTTT. It translates to CASSISGRGQPQHF.

Here the CDR3 reads CASSQRGNYGYTF. The CDR3 DNA reads TGTGCCAGCAGTCAACGAGGGAACTATGGCTACACCTTC. The chain joins TRBV27 to TRBJ1-2, with D unclear. Germline CDR1 and CDR2: MNHEY and SMNVEV (reference sequence). The CDR3 covers 13 residues. The germline V and J ends were trimmed by 5 bases and 2 bases, with 9 bases remaining between them.

In the case of this clonotype: Possible read error: a much larger clone is one base away. The CDR3 DNA reads as TGTGCCAGTAGTAAGACAGGGGACCGAGAGACCCAGTACTTC. It specifies CASSKTGDRETQYF. J is TRBJ2-5 and V is TRBV19; the match to TRBD1 covers 8 bases. The CDR3 is 14 residues long. Trimming at V came to 4 bases and at J to 4 bases, leaving 5 bases not matched to a gene. Germline V gene sequence: CDR1 LNHDA, CDR2 SQIVND (reference sequence).

For this clonotype: A junction boundary mismatches the germline segment, possibly from a read error. The chain has TRBV20-1 and TRBJ1-2; D is perhaps TRBD1 (5 bases). The CDR3 contains 14 residues. Germline CDR1 DFQATT, CDR2 SNEGSKA (reference sequence). CDR3 sequence reads: CSARSEGGADGYTF. The CDR3 DNA sequence: TGCAGTGCTAGATCCGAGGGTGGGGCTGATGGATACACCTTC.

This chain uses TRBV12-3 or TRBV12-4 with TRBJ2-1; weak D call: TRBD2 (5 bases). This CDR3 comprises 17 residues. Trimming stripped 1 base from V and 2 bases from J, with 15 bases between. CDR3 sequence reads: CASSLGSPGYAYNEQFF. In DNA form, the CDR3 reads TGTGCCAGCAGTTTAGGAAGTCCGGGGTACGCCTACAATGAGCAGTTCTTC.

The chain uses TRBV5-5 and TRBJ2-5; D not resolved. Germline CDR1 SGHKS, CDR2 YYEKEE (reference sequence). This CDR3 has 15 residues. V lost 6 bases, J lost 1 base, and 16 bases lay in between. The CDR3 is CASILGVAAQETQYF. The CDR3 DNA reads as TGTGCCAGCATCCTGGGCGTCGCAGCCCAAGAGACCCAGTACTTC. Full variable domain (outside the CDR3, taken from reference TRBV5-5 and TRBJ2-5): DAGVTQSPTHLIKTRGQQVTLRCSPISGHKSVSWYQQVLGQGPQFIFQYYEKEERGRGNFPDRFSARQFPNYSSELNVNALLLGDSALYLCASILGVAAQETQYFGPGTRLLVL.

The sample holds many counts of this clonotype. The J gene is TRBJ1-6, the V gene TRBV9; D unresolved. The V end lost 4 bases, the J end lost 0 bases, and 14 bases lay between the germline ends. Germline V CDR1 and CDR2: SGDLS, YYNGEE. This CDR3 has 17 amino acids. This CDR3 reads CASSFAGEYSYNSPLHF. The CDR3 DNA is TGTGCCAGCAGCTTTGCAGGAGAATACTCCTATAATTCACCCCTCCACTTT.

This clonotype was recorded at least ten times. The rearrangement joins TRBV6-5 to TRBJ1-1, with TRBD1 as a possible D gene (5 bases). The CDR3 length is 15 residues. Germline values: CDR1 MNHEY, CDR2 SVGAGI. V lost 0 bases to trimming and J lost 4 bases, with 12 bases between them. The CDR3 here is CASSYSRGPRTEAFF. DNA of the CDR3: TGTGCCAGCAGTTACTCGAGGGGACCTCGCACTGAAGCTTTCTTT.

This clonotype was seen at least ten times. The chain carries TRBV20-1 and TRBJ2-7; D might be TRBD2 (6 bases). V lost 5 bases to trimming and J lost 3 bases, with 14 bases between them. This CDR3 has 13 residues. Germline-derived CDR1 and CDR2 are DFQATT and SNEGSKA (reference sequence). The CDR3 DNA follows: TGCAGTGCTGGGGGGACTGCCGACTACGAGCAGTACTTC. It encodes CSAGGTADYEQYF.

As regards this clonotype: Being one base from a much bigger clone, this may be a read error. V and J are TRBV4-3 and TRBJ2-1; D is uncertain. Germline CDR1 is LGHNA and CDR2 is YSLEER. The CDR3 has 13 amino acids. For the CDR3, the DNA is TGCGCCAACAGCCAAGATCAGGTCCGAGAGCAGTTCTTC. This gives the protein CANSQDQVREQFF.

This clonotype was detected only a few times. This sequence joins TRBV6-2 or TRBV6-3 and TRBJ2-3; D unclear. The V end lost 5 bases, the J end lost 3 bases, and 21 bases lay between the germline ends. The CDR3 is 17 residues long. Per germline, CDR1 MNHEY and CDR2 SVGEGT. The CDR3: CASSQDPGSLVTDTQYF. The CDR3 DNA follows: TGTGCCAGCAGTCAAGACCCGGGTAGTTTGGTGACAGATACGCAGTATTTT.

This clonotype was observed at least ten times. The V and J genes are TRBV7-3 and TRBJ2-7, with 10 nucleotides matching TRBD2. Trimming at V came to 4 bases and at J to 5 bases, leaving 5 bases not matched to a gene. The CDR3 has 14 amino acids. Looked up from germline, CDR1 is SGHTA and CDR2 is FQGTGA. The CDR3 bases are TGTGCCAGCAGCTCAAGCGGGGGGGCTGACGAGCAGTACTTC. The encoded protein is CASSSSGGADEQYF.

This chain connects TRBV7-9 to TRBJ1-4; 7 bases agree with TRBD1. The CDR3 consists of 16 residues. Germline V gene sequence: CDR1 SEHNR, CDR2 FQNEAQ (reference sequence). V was pared by 0 bases and J by 4 bases, with 5 bases of the junction left unmatched. The CDR3 nucleotides are TGTGCCAGCAGCTTAGCCCGACAGGGAGGTAATGAAAAACTGTTTTTT. The encoded protein is CASSLARQGGNEKLFF.

This clonotype has at least ten counts. The rearrangement joins TRBV4-1 to TRBJ2-1, with D possibly being TRBD2 (5 bases). The ends were cut back, 3 bases at V and 7 bases at J, with 19 bases in the middle. The germline gives CDR1 MGHRA, CDR2 YSYEKL. The CDR3 runs 16 residues. The chain's CDR3 is CASSQRVILMTNEQFF. As DNA, the CDR3 is TGCGCCAGCAGCCAGAGGGTAATCCTGATGACGAATGAGCAGTTCTTC.

This clonotype has a handful of counts. V usage is TRBV30 and J usage is TRBJ2-1; D perhaps matches TRBD2 (5 bases). Germline V gene data show CDR1 as GTSNPN and CDR2 as SVGIG (reference sequence). Trimming removed 4 bases at V and 6 bases at J, with 16 bases between. The CDR3 contains 14 residues. CDR3 DNA sequence: TGTGCCTGGACGGAATTAAATGGGAGCAATGAGCAGTTCTTC. It specifies CAWTELNGSNEQFF. Looking up the rest from reference TRBV30 and TRBJ2-1 gives the full variable domain: SQTIHQWPATLVQPVGSPLSLECTVEGTSNPNLYWYRQAAGRGLQLLFYSVGIGQISSEVPQNLSASRPQDRQFILSSKKLLLSDSGFYLCAWTELNGSNEQFFGPGTRLTVL.

This clonotype was counted ten times or more. This rearrangement joins TRBV13 to TRBJ1-4; 8 nucleotides agree with TRBD1. V lost 4 bases to trimming and J lost 7 bases; unmatched junction nucleotides: 8. CDR1 and CDR2 (germline): PRHDT, FYEKMQ (reference sequence). The CDR3 consists of 15 residues. The CDR3 nucleotides read TGTGCCAGCAGCTACAACGACAGGGGTCGTGAAAAACTGTTTTTT. Translating gives CASSYNDRGREKLFF.